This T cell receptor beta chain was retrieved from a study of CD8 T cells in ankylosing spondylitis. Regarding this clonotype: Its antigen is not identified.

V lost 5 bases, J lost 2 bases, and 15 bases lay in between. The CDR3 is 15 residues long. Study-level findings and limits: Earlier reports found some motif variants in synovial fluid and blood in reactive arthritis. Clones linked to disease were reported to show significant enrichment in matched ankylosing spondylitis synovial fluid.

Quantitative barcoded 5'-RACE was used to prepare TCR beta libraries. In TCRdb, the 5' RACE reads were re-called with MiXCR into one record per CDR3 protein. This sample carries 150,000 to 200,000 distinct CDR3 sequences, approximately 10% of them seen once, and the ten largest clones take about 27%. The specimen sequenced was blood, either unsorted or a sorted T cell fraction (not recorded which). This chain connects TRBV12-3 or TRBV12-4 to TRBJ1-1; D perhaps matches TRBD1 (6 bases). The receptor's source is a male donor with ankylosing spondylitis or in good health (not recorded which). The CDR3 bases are TGTGCCAGCAGTCACGGACAGAGAATCAACACTGAAGCTTTCTTT. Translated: CASSHGQRINTEAFF.